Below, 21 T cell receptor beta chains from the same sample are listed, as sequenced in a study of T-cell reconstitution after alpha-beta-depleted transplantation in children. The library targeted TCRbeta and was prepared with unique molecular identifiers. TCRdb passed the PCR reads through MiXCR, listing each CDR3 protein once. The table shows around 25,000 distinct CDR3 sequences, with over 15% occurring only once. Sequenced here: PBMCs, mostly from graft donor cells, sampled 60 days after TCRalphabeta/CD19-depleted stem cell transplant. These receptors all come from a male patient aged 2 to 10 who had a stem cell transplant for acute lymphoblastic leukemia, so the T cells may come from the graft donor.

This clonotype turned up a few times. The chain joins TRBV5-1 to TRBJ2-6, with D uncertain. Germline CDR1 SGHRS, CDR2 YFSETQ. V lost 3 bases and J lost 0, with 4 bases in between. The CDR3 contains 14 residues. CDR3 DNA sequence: TGCGCCAGCAGCTACAGCTCTGGGGCCAACGTCCTGACTTTC. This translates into CASSYSSGANVLTF. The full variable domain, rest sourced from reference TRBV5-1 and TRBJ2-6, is KAGVTQTPRYLIKTRGQQVTLSCSPISGHRSVSWYQQTPGQGLQFLFEYFSETQRNKGNFPGRFSGRQFSNSRSEMNVSTLELGDSALYLCASSYSSGANVLTFGAGSRLTVL.

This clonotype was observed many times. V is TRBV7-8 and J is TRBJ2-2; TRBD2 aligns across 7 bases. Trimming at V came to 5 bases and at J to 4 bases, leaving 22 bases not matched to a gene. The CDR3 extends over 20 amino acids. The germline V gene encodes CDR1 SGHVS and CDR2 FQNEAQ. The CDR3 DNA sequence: TGTGCCAGCAGCAGTACAGCTAGCGGTGGGGGACGCCTGGGCACCGGGGAGCTGTTTTTT. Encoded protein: CASSSTASGGGRLGTGELFF.

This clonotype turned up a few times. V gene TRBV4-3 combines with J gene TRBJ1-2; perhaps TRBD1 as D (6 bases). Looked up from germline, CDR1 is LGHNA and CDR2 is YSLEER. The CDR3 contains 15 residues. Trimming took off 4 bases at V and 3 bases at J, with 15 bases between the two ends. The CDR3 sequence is CASSPRGSPDYGYTF. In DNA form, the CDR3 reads TGCGCCAGCAGCCCCAGGGGCTCCCCGGACTATGGCTACACCTTC.

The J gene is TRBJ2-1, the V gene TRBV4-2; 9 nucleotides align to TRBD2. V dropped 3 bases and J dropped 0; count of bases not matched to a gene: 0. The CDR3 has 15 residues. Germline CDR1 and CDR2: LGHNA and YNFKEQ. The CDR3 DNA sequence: TGTGCCAGCAGCCAGGGACTAGCCTCCTACAATGAGCAGTTCTTC. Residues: CASSQGLASYNEQFF.

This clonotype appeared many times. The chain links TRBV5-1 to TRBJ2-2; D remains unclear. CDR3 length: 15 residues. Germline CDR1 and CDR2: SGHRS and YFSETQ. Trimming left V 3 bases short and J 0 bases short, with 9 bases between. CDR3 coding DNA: TGCGCCAGCAGCTCGGTAAAGCCGAACACCGGGGAGCTGTTTTTT. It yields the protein CASSSVKPNTGELFF.

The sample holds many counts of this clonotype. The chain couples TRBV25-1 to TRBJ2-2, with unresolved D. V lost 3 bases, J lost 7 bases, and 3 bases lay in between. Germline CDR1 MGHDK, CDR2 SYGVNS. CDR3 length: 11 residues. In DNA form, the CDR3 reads TGTGCCAGCAGTGACGGCGGGGAGCTGTTTTTT. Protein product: CASSDGGELFF.

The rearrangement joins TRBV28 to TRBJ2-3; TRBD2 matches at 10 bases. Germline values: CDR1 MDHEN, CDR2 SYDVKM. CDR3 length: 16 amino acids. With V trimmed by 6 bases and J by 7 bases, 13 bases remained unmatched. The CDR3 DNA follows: TGTGCCAGCAGCTCAAGCGGGGGGGCCGGTGCAAATACGCAGTATTTT. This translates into CASSSSGGAGANTQYF.

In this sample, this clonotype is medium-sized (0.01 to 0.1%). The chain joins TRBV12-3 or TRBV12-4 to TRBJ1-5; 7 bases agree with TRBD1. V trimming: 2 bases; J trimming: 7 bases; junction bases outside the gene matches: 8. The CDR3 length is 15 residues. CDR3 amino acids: CASSLRQGDRQPQHF. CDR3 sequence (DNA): TGTGCCAGCAGTTTAAGGCAGGGGGACCGGCAGCCCCAGCATTTT.

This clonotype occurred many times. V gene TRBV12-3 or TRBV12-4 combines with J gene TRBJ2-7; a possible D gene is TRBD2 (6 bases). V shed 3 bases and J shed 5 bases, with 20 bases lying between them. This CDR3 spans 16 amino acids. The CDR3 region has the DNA TGTGCCAGCAGTTTGGTTGTGGGAGGTAGTAGCCACGAGCAGTACTTC. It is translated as CASSLVVGGSSHEQYF.

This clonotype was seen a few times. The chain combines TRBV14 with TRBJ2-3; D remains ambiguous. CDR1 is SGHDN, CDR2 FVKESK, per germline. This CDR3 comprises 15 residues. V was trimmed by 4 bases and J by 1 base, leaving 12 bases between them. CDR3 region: CASSLLKRGTDTQYF. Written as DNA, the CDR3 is TGTGCCAGCAGCCTCCTAAAACGGGGCACAGATACGCAGTATTTT.

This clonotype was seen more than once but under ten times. Here the CDR3 reads CASSLDRGTTGLNTEAFF. CDR3 in DNA: TGTGCCAGCAGTTTAGATCGTGGCACGACAGGGTTGAACACTGAAGCTTTCTTT. This sequence joins TRBV12-3 or TRBV12-4 and TRBJ1-1; TRBD1 matches at 7 bases. The CDR3 is 18 residues long. Trimming cost V 1 base and J 0 bases; bases outside gene matches: 11.

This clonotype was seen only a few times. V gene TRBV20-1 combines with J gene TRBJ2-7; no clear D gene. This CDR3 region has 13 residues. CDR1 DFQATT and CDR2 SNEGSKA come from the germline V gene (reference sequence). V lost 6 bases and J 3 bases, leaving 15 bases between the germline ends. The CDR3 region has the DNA TGCAGTGCCAACTCCCCACGCGGCTACGAGCAGTACTTC. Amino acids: CSANSPRGYEQYF.

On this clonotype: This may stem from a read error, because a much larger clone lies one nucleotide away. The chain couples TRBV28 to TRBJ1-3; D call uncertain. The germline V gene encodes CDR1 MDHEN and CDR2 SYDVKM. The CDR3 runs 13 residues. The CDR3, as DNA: TGTGTCAGCAGTTTGTCCCCGTGGAACACCATATATTTT. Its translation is CVSSLSPWNTIYF.

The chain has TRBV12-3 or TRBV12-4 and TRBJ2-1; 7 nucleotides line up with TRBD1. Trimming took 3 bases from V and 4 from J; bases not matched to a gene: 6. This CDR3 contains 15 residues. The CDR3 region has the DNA TGTGCCAGCAGTTTTCGACAGGGCGAGTACAATGAGCAGTTCTTC. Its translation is CASSFRQGEYNEQFF.

CDR3 sequence (DNA): TGTGCCAGCAGCTTCCGGGGGCGTACTGAAGCTTTCTTT. Translating gives CASSFRGRTEAFF. The gene calls are TRBV5-6 and TRBJ1-1; a possible D gene is TRBD1 (6 bases). The V gene lost 2 bases and the J gene lost 5 bases, with 10 bases spanning the gap. The CDR3 spans 13 residues. In germline, CDR1 is SGHDT, CDR2 YYEEEE. Variable domain in full (rest from reference TRBV5-6 and TRBJ1-1): DAGVTQSPTHLIKTRGQQVTLRCSPKSGHDTVSWYQQALGQGPQFIFQYYEEEERQRGNFPDRFSGHQFPNYSSELNVNALLLGDSALYLCASSFRGRTEAFFGQGTRLTVV.

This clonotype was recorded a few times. The CDR3 DNA follows: TGTGCCAGCAGTACCTCCAAGTGGCGGGCGAACACCGGGGAGCTGTTTTTT. This sequence encodes CASSTSKWRANTGELFF. J is TRBJ2-2 and V is TRBV6-2 or TRBV6-3; TRBD2 might be the D (5 bases). The CDR3 length is 17 residues. The V end lost 5 bases, the J end lost 0 bases, and 16 bases lay between the germline ends. Looked up from germline, CDR1 is MNHEY and CDR2 is SVGEGT.

The CDR3 here is CASSLVGLVYEQYF. In nucleotides, the CDR3 is TGTGCCAGCAGCTTAGTGGGCCTAGTCTACGAGCAGTACTTC. The genes are TRBV7-2 and TRBJ2-7, with D unclear. V lost 1 base and J 3 bases, leaving 10 bases between the germline ends. The germline V gene has CDR1 SGHTA and CDR2 FQGNSA. The CDR3 has 14 residues.

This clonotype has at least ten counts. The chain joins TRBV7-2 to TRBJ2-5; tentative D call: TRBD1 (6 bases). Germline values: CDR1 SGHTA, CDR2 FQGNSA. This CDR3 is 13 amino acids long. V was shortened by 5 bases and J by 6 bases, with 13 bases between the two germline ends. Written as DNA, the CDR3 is TGTGCCAGCAGCACATACAGGGCCCAGACCCAGTACTTC. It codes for CASSTYRAQTQYF.

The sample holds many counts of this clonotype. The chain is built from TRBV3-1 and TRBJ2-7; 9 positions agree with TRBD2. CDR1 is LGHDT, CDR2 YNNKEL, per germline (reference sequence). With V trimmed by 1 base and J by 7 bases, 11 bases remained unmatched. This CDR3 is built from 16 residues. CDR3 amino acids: CASSQVAGGVRNEQYF. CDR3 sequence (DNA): TGTGCCAGCAGCCAAGTGGCGGGAGGGGTTCGGAATGAGCAGTACTTC.

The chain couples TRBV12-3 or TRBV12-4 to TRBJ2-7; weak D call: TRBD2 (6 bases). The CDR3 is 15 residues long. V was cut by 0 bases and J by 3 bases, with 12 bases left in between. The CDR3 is CASSLAGGLYYEQYF. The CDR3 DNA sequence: TGTGCCAGCAGTTTAGCGGGGGGTCTCTACTACGAGCAGTACTTC.

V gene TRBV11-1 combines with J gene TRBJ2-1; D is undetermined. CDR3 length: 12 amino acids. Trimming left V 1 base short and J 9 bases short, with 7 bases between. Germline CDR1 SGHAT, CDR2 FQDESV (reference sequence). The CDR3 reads CASSLVRGEQFF. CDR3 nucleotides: TGTGCCAGCAGCTTAGTCCGTGGTGAGCAGTTCTTC.